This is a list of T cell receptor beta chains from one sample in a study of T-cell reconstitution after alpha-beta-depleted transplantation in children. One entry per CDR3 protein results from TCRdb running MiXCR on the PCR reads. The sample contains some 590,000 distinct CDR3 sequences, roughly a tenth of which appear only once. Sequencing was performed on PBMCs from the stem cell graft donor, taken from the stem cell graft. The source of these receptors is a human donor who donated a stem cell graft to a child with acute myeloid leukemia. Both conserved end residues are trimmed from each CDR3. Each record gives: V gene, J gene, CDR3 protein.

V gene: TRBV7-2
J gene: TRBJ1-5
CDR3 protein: ASSPLGGKGQPQH

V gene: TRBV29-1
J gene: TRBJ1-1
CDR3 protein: SIRETTEAF

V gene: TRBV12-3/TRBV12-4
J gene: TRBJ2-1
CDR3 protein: ASITPGTGGNEQF

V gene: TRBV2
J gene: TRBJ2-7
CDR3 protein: ASSVSQGVNNEQY

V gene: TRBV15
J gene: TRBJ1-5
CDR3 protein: ATSRDTGEWQPQH

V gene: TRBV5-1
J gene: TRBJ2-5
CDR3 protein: ASSVQPGGDETQY

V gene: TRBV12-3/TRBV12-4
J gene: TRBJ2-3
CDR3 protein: ASSFRGLAGPDTQY

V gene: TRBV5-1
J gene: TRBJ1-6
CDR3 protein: ASSFGGTDSPLH

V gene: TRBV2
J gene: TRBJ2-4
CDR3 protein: ASSEVSSVAKNIQY

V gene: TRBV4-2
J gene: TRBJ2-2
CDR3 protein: ASSQRGGLAGEDTGELF